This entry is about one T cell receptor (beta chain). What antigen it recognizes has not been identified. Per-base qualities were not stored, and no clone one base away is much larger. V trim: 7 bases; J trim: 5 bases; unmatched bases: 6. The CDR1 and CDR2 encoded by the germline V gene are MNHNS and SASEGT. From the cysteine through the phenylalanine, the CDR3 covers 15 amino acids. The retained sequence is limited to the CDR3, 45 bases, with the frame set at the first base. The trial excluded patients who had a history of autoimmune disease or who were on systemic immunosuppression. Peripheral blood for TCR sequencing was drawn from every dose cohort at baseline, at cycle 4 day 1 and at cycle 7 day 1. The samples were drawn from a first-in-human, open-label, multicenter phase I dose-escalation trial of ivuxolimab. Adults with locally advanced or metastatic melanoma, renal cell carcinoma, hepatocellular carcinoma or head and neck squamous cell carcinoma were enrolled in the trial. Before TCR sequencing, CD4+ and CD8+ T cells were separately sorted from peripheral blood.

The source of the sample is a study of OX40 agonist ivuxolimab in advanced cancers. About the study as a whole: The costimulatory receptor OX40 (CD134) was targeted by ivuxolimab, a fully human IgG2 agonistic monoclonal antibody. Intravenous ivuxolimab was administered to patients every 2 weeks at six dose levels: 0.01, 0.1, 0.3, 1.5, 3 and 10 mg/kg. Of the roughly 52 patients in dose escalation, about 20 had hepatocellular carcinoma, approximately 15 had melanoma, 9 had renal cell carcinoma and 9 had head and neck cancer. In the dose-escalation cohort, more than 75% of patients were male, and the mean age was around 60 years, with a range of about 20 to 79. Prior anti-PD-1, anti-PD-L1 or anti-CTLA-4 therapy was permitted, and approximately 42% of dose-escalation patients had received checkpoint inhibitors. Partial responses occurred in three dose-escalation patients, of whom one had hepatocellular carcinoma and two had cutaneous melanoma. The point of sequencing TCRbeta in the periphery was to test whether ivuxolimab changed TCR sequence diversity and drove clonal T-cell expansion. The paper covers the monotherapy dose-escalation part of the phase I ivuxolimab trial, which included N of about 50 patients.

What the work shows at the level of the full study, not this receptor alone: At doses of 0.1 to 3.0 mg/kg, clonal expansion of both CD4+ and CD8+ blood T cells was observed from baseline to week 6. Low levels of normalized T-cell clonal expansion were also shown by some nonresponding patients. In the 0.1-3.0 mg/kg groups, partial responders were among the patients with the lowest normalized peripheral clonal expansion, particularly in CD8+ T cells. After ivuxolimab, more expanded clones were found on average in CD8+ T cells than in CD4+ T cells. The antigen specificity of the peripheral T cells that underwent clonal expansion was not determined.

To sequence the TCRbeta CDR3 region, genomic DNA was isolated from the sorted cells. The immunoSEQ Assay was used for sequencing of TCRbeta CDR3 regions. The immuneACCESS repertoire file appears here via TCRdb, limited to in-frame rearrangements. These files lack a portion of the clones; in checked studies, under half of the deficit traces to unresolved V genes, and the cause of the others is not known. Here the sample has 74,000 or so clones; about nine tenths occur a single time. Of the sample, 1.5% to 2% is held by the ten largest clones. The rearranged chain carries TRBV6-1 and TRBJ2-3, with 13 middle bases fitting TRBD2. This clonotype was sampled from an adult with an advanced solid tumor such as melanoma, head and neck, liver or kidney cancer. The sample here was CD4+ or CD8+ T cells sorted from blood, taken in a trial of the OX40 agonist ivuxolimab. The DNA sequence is TGTGCCAGCAAACTAGCGGGAGGGCCGGGAGATACGCAGTATTTT. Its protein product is CASKLAGGPGDTQYF.